This TCR beta chain emerged from a study of CD8 T cells in ankylosing spondylitis. It was by quantitative 5'-RACE with molecular barcodes that TCR beta libraries were made. Each CDR3 protein gets one entry after TCRdb re-called the 5' RACE reads with MiXCR. This table holds approximately 110,000 distinct CDR3 sequences, around 24% found once. For this clonotype: Its antigen is as yet unknown.

After removal of 0 bases from V and 3 bases from J, the junction contained 7 bases not matched to a gene. This CDR3 has 17 amino acids. The germline V gene encodes CDR1 LGHDT and CDR2 YNNKEL (reference sequence). Study observations and caveats: Prior literature has documented some motif variants in synovial fluid and blood from reactive arthritis. Those disease-linked clones were CD8+; they were also relatively rare in peripheral blood. For ankylosing spondylitis blood, a TCR beta motif of 7 or 8 highly homologous variants appeared characteristic.

V is TRBV3-1 and J is TRBJ2-2, with 7 bases that match TRBD2. The sample taken for sequencing was synovial fluid, either unsorted or a sorted T cell fraction (not recorded which). This receptor was identified in a male donor with ankylosing spondylitis. The DNA for the CDR3 is TGTGCCAGCAGCCAAGATCGGGGGGTGAGGCACACCGGGGAGCTGTTTTTT. Amino acids: CASSQDRGVRHTGELFF.